This T cell receptor (beta chain) was sequenced for a study of blood T cell repertoires in COVID-19. Looking at the study overall: COVID-19 samples collected from the United States, Italy and Spain covered acute and convalescent phases.

Germline V gene data show CDR1 as SGHRS and CDR2 as YFSETQ. The trim removed 4 bases at V and 9 bases at J, leaving 28 bases unmatched. This CDR3 has 20 amino acids. In the authors' workflow: Nucleated cell number was recorded as an estimate derived from reference gene primer amplification. TCRdb's copy holds only in-frame clones and misses some; the assay was immunoSEQ multiplex PCR. Clonal size and the V and J genes are those of that table, whereas D and trimming came from the DNA. The data show under 250,000 clones, with approximately 84% seen just once and roughly 4% held by the top ten. Sequencing input: peripheral blood. The receptor was derived from a man aged 50 or older with acute or convalescent COVID-19. The chain is built from TRBV5-1 and TRBJ1-2, with 9 nucleotides matching TRBD1. The CDR3 nucleotides read TGCGCCAGCAGCCTTGTGGTGGCTAACTACGCCGGGACAGGGAGGGATAGCTACACCTTC. Translating gives CASSLVVANYAGTGRDSYTF.